The 14 T cell receptor beta chains below come from one sample, sequenced in a study of blood T cell repertoires in COVID-19. This table comes from immunoSEQ multiplex PCR, and its TCRdb copy is limited to in-frame clones, with some not included. This table holds more than 250,000 clones, more than 75% found once. The sequenced sample was PBMCs or T cells enriched from blood (not recorded which). The receptor source for this set is a woman aged 18 to 35 who had recovered from COVID-19.

This clone appeared a few times. V usage is TRBV19 and J usage is TRBJ1-1, with D possibly being TRBD1 (5 bases). V gave up 2 bases and J gave up 8 bases, with 6 bases separating them. The CDR3 loop spans 11 amino acids. Per the germline V gene, CDR1 is LNHDA and CDR2 is SQIVND (reference sequence). CDR3 coding DNA: TGTGCCAGTAGTATATCAGGGGAAGCTTTCTTT. Amino acids: CASSISGEAFF. The whole variable domain, remainder taken from reference TRBV19 and TRBJ1-1, is DGGITQSPKYLFRKEGQNVTLSCEQNLNHDAMYWYRQDPGQGLRLIYYSQIVNDFQKGDIAEGYSVSREKKESFPLTVTSAQKNPTAFYLCASSISGEAFFGQGTRLTVV.

The chain combines TRBV12-3 or TRBV12-4 with TRBJ2-1; D unclear. Between the trimmed V and J ends, which lost 2 bases and 6 bases, there was a span of 8 bases. The CDR3 loop spans 13 amino acids. In DNA, the CDR3 is TGTGCCAGCAGTTTACATTTCGGCAATGAGCAGTTCTTC. Its protein is CASSLHFGNEQFF.

The gene calls are TRBV21-1 and TRBJ1-4; TRBD1 is the table's D call and was not checked against the DNA. TRBV21-1 is a listed pseudogene. CDR3 length: 17 residues. The CDR3 here is CASSRRRLQGPNEKLFF. The CDR3 nucleotides read TGTGCCAGCAGTCGAAGACGTTTACAGGGTCCCAATGAAAAACTGTTTTTT.

This rearrangement joins TRBV2 to TRBJ2-6; the match to TRBD2 covers 8 bases. J was trimmed by 2 bases and V by 6 bases; bases with no gene match: 3. Germline V CDR1 and CDR2: SNHLY, FYNNEI. The CDR3 covers 15 residues. CDR3 bases: TGTGCCAGCAGACGGGAGGGAACTGGGGCCAACGTCCTGACTTTC. It specifies CASRREGTGANVLTF. The whole variable domain, filled in from reference TRBV2 and TRBJ2-6, reads EPEVTQTPSHQVTQMGQEVILRCVPISNHLYFYWYRQILGQKVEFLVSFYNNEISEKSEIFDDQFSVERPDGSNFTLKIRSTKLEDSAMYFCASRREGTGANVLTFGAGSRLTVL.

The chain carries TRBV12-5 and TRBJ2-7; unclear D gene. Between the trimmed V and J ends, which lost 0 bases and 7 bases, there was a span of 7 bases. Germline CDR1 LGHNT, CDR2 FRNRAP. This CDR3 comprises 12 residues. The DNA for the CDR3 is TGTGCTAGTGGTTTGGTACTAACAGAGCAGTACTTC. Translation: CASGLVLTEQYF.

This rearrangement joins TRBV5-1 to TRBJ1-1, with a weak D call TRBD1 (6 bases). CDR3 size: 16 residues. V shed 5 bases and J shed 1 base, with 18 bases lying between them. In germline, CDR1 is SGHRS, CDR2 YFSETQ. The CDR3 protein is CASSGLGGRRNTEAFF. CDR3 nucleotides: TGCGCCAGCAGTGGGTTAGGGGGTAGGAGGAACACTGAAGCTTTCTTT.

The chain joins TRBV5-6 to TRBJ1-1; D is ambiguous. The germline V and J ends were trimmed by 1 base and 3 bases, with 16 bases remaining between them. The CDR3 totals 16 residues. Germline CDR1 SGHDT, CDR2 YYEEEE. Here the CDR3 DNA reads TGTGCCAGCAGCTTGAACGGGGAGGGCGTGGACACTGAAGCTTTCTTT. Encoded protein: CASSLNGEGVDTEAFF.

The CDR3: CASSLEILDRGNTIYF. The CDR3 DNA reads as TGCGCCAGCAGCTTGGAAATTTTGGACAGGGGTAACACCATATATTTT. The chain is built from TRBV5-1 and TRBJ1-3, with 9 positions matching TRBD1. V shed 0 bases and J 7 bases; nucleotides not matched to a gene: 8. Per germline, CDR1 SGHRS and CDR2 YFSETQ. CDR3 length: 16 amino acids.

The gene calls are TRBV12-5 and TRBJ1-1; 8 bases are a match to TRBD1. The V segment lost 2 bases and the J segment 3 bases; nucleotides outside the gene matches: 2. Looked up from germline, CDR1 is LGHNT and CDR2 is FRNRAP. This CDR3 spans 14 amino acids. CDR3 DNA sequence: TGTGCTAGTGGTTTGTCGGACAGGGACACTGAAGCTTTCTTT. It translates to CASGLSDRDTEAFF.

The chain joins TRBV19 to TRBJ2-1, with D possibly matching TRBD1 (6 bases). The V and J ends lost 7 bases and 8 bases respectively, with 24 bases between them. Per the germline V gene, CDR1 is LNHDA and CDR2 is SQIVND (reference sequence). CDR3 length: 16 residues. CDR3 coding DNA: TGTGCCAGTACCGAAAGGGGCAGGGGCCTTTCGGATGAGCAGTTCTTC. Residues: CASTERGRGLSDEQFF.

The chain joins TRBV6-1 to TRBJ2-5, with D possibly being TRBD1 (6 bases). Trimming took off 3 bases at V and 2 bases at J, with 19 bases between the two ends. This CDR3 has 17 residues. Germline V lookup: CDR1 MNHNS, CDR2 SASEGT. In DNA, the CDR3 is TGTGCCAGCAGTGACACCCACCAAGGGACACAACAAGAGACCCAGTACTTC. Translating it yields CASSDTHQGTQQETQYF.

V usage is TRBV3-1 (or the pseudogene TRBV3-2) and J usage is TRBJ2-6; 7 bases align to TRBD1. Germline trimming cut 9 bases from V and 3 bases from J; bases unmatched to any gene: 5. CDR3 size: 14 residues. CDR1 is LGHDT, CDR2 YNNKEL, per germline (reference sequence). The CDR3 spells CASDNRGGANVLTF. In DNA form, the CDR3 reads TGTGCCAGTGACAACAGGGGTGGGGCCAACGTCCTGACTTTC.

The chain is built from TRBV4-1 and TRBJ1-1; D ambiguous. CDR1 is MGHRA, CDR2 YSYEKL, per germline. V gave up 1 base and J gave up 3 bases, with 12 bases separating them. CDR3 length equals 15 residues. Here the CDR3 DNA reads TGCGCCAGCAGCCAAGGAGTAGCCCTTTACACTGAAGCTTTCTTT. Translation: CASSQGVALYTEAFF.

This rearrangement joins TRBV7-9 to TRBJ2-2; TRBD2 matches 9 bases. V lost 5 bases and J lost 5; bases outside the gene matches: 9. Per germline, CDR1 SEHNR and CDR2 FQNEAQ (reference sequence). The CDR3 is 16 amino acids. The CDR3 coding sequence is TGTGCCAGCAGCCCTTTAGCGGGGGTCTATACCGGGGAGCTGTTTTTT. This gives the protein CASSPLAGVYTGELFF.